These 27 T cell receptor beta chains originate from one sample sequenced in a study of T cell responses to AZD1222 COVID-19 vaccine. Only in-frame clones appear in the TCRdb table, and some are missing; sequencing was by immunoSEQ multiplex PCR. The table shows roughly 130,000 clones, with around 90% occurring only once. Sequenced material: peripheral blood, taken on day 0 of AZD1222 vaccination. Every receptor here comes from an adult in good health.

The chain joins TRBV19 to TRBJ1-6; D perhaps matches TRBD1 (5 bases). The CDR3 sequence is 16 residues long. Germline CDR1 and CDR2: LNHDA and SQIVND (reference sequence). V gave up 6 bases and J gave up 0 bases, with 12 bases separating them. This CDR3 reads CASSMTASSYNSPLHF. The CDR3 coding sequence is TGTGCCAGTAGCATGACAGCCAGCTCCTATAATTCACCCCTCCACTTT. The full variable domain, in which reference TRBV19 and TRBJ1-6 provide the parts outside the CDR3, is DGGITQSPKYLFRKEGQNVTLSCEQNLNHDAMYWYRQDPGQGLRLIYYSQIVNDFQKGDIAEGYSVSREKKESFPLTVTSAQKNPTAFYLCASSMTASSYNSPLHFGNGTRLTVT.

Notes on this clone: Mismatch with germline at one junction end may stem from a read error. This chain joins TRBV6-4 and TRBJ2-3; possibly TRBD1 or TRBD2 for D (6 bases each). The CDR3 extends over 14 amino acids. CDR1 is MRHNA, CDR2 SNTAGT, per germline. CDR3 in amino acids: CASTSEGGTDTQYF. The CDR3 nucleotides are TGTGCCAGCACCTCAGAGGGGGGCACCGATACGCAGTATTTT.

Details on this clone: The junction differs from germline at one of its ends, possibly a read error. This sequence joins TRBV7-4 and TRBJ2-7; D ambiguous. This CDR3 spans 14 amino acids. Germline V gene sequence: CDR1 SGHVT, CDR2 SQSDAQ. CDR3 loop: CASSSGPPSHEQYF. The CDR3 DNA follows: TGTGCCAGCAGCTCCGGGCCACCCTCCCACGAGCAGTACTTC.

The V call is TRBV19, the J call TRBJ1-2; 8 bases fit TRBD1. Germline V lookup: CDR1 LNHDA, CDR2 SQIVND (reference sequence). This CDR3 spans 16 amino acids. The junction had 12 bases not matched to a gene; V was cut back by 5 bases and J by 4 bases. The DNA for the CDR3 is TGTGCCAGTAGTGCCAACAGGGGGGTGAAGGCCTATGGCTACACCTTC. Amino acids: CASSANRGVKAYGYTF.

V is TRBV10-3 and J is TRBJ2-3; D not resolved. V shed 6 bases and J shed 5 bases, with 6 bases lying between them. Germline V CDR1 and CDR2: ENHRY, SYGVKD. The CDR3 length is 11 residues. CDR3: CAIRNRDTQYF. The CDR3 coding sequence is TGTGCCATCAGGAACCGAGATACGCAGTATTTT.

This clone was counted once. V gene TRBV6-2 or TRBV6-3 combines with J gene TRBJ2-7, with 7 bases identical to TRBD2. The CDR3 totals 14 residues. The germline V gene has CDR1 MNHEY and CDR2 SVGEGT. J was trimmed by 2 bases and V by 2 bases; bases with no gene match: 3. Written as DNA, the CDR3 is TGTGCCAGCAGTTACAGCCTAGCGGCCTACGAGCAGTACTTC. This gives the protein CASSYSLAAYEQYF.

CDR3 DNA: TGTGCCAGCAGTGAGCAACCGGGTTGGGAGACCCAGTACTTC. It is translated as CASSEQPGWETQYF. The chain links TRBV6-1 to TRBJ2-5; D is unresolved. Per the germline V gene, CDR1 is MNHNS and CDR2 is SASEGT. Deletions cut 3 bases from V and 5 bases from J, with 13 bases between. The CDR3 loop spans 14 amino acids.

This clone is a singleton in its sample. The chain links TRBV5-6 to TRBJ2-7, with D perhaps TRBD1 (5 bases). The CDR3 has 13 amino acids. The ends were cut back, 1 base at V and 3 bases at J, with 8 bases in the middle. The V gene's germline CDR1 is SGHDT and CDR2 YYEEEE. CDR3 nucleotides: TGTGCCAGCAGCTTGCCCCAGGGCTACGAGCAGTACTTC. Amino acid sequence: CASSLPQGYEQYF.

The J gene is TRBJ1-1, the V gene TRBV5-1; TRBD1 matches at 7 bases. With V trimmed by 3 bases and J by 4 bases, 6 bases remained unmatched. The germline CDR1 and CDR2 sequences are SGHRS and YFSETQ. The CDR3 spans 14 residues. CDR3 DNA: TGCGCCAGCAGCTCACAGGGGTCGTCCACTGAAGCTTTCTTT. Protein product: CASSSQGSSTEAFF.

J is TRBJ1-4 and V is TRBV5-4; a possible D gene is TRBD1 (5 bases). Between the trimmed V and J ends, which lost 4 bases and 1 base, there was a span of 11 bases. The CDR3 consists of 15 residues. Germline loops: CDR1 SGHNT, CDR2 YYREEE (reference sequence). CDR3 bases: TGTGCCAGCAGCCACACAGGCAAAACTAATGAAAAACTGTTTTTT. It is translated as CASSHTGKTNEKLFF.

This clone was detected once. The rearrangement uses TRBV21-1 and TRBJ1-2; TRBD1, the table's D call, lacks a check against the DNA. TRBV21-1 is a pseudogene. There are 13 residues in the CDR3. The CDR3, as DNA: TGTGCCAGCAGCAAATTGACAGGGGTGGGCTACACCTTC. Translating it yields CASSKLTGVGYTF.

This clone was seen just once. The V call is TRBV6-5, the J call TRBJ2-3; 11 nucleotides match TRBD2. Trimming removed 6 bases from V and 8 bases from J; junction bases left unmatched: 7. There are 14 residues in the CDR3. Germline CDR1 and CDR2: MNHEY and SVGAGI. CDR3 loop: CASRRLAGTGTQYF. The CDR3 DNA sequence: TGTGCCAGCAGGCGACTAGCGGGGACTGGTACGCAGTATTTT.

V gene TRBV3-1 (or the pseudogene TRBV3-2) combines with J gene TRBJ2-1; tentatively, D is TRBD1 or TRBD2 (6 bases each). This CDR3 has 16 residues. Trimming took off 0 bases at V and 4 bases at J, with 13 bases between the two ends. Germline CDR1 LGHDT, CDR2 YNNKEL (reference sequence). The CDR3 region has the DNA TGTGCCAGCAGCCAAGATAGGTCGGGGGCTTACAATGAGCAGTTCTTC. It translates to CASSQDRSGAYNEQFF.

The chain has TRBV3-1 (or the pseudogene TRBV3-2) and TRBJ1-2; a weak D match, TRBD1 (5 bases). In germline, CDR1 is LGHDT, CDR2 YNNKEL (reference sequence). V was trimmed by 7 bases and J by 4 bases, leaving 19 bases between them. The CDR3 has 15 amino acids. In DNA form, the CDR3 reads TGTGCCAGCACCCCGAACCCAGGGCCTGGCTATGGCTACACCTTC. Translation gives CASTPNPGPGYGYTF.

The rearrangement uses TRBV5-8 and TRBJ1-6, with 7 bases fitting TRBD1. The CDR3 loop spans 16 amino acids. With 0 bases clipped from V and 10 bases from J, the junction kept 10 bases outside the gene matches. Per the germline V gene, CDR1 is SGHTS and CDR2 is YDEGEE. The DNA for the CDR3 is TGTGCCAGCAGCTTGGCTTCAGGGGGATTGGGATCACCCCTCCACTTT. This encodes CASSLASGGLGSPLHF. The full variable domain, its missing parts supplied by reference TRBV5-8 and TRBJ1-6, is EAGVTQSPTHLIKTRGQQATLRCSPISGHTSVYWYQQALGLGLQFLLWYDEGEERNRGNFPPRFSGRQFPNYSSELNVNALELEDSALYLCASSLASGGLGSPLHFGNGTRLTVT.

The chain uses TRBV7-9 and TRBJ2-7; D not certain. Looked up from germline, CDR1 is SEHNR and CDR2 is FQNEAQ (reference sequence). The CDR3 consists of 14 residues. The V gene lost 4 bases and the J gene lost 2 bases, with 12 bases spanning the gap. The CDR3, as DNA: TGTGCCAGCAGCTCCCCGGGCCGAGCCTACGAGCAGTACTTC. It encodes CASSSPGRAYEQYF. Full variable domain (missing parts from reference TRBV7-9 and TRBJ2-7): DTGVSQNPRHKITKRGQNVTFRCDPISEHNRLYWYRQTLGQGPEFLTYFQNEAQLEKSRLLSDRFSAERPKGSFSTLEIQRTEQGDSAMYLCASSSPGRAYEQYFGPGTRLTVT.

This chain connects TRBV10-2 to TRBJ2-3, with a tentative D call TRBD2 (5 bases). Trimming took 10 bases from V and 0 from J, leaving 26 bases between them. The CDR3 extends over 18 amino acids. Germline CDR1 WSHSY, CDR2 SAAADI. The CDR3 DNA follows: TGCGCCAACTATCACCAGGCCCAGACCGGGGATAGCACAGATACGCAGTATTTT. Residues: CANYHQAQTGDSTDTQYF.

The chain is built from TRBV14 and TRBJ1-1; the D is unclear. The CDR3 covers 17 residues. Germline lookup yields CDR1 SGHDN and CDR2 FVKESK. Trimming removed 1 base from V and 0 bases from J, with 15 bases in between. CDR3 nucleotide sequence: TGTGCCAGCAGCCAAGTGGTGGGGTCCTATCTGAACACTGAAGCTTTCTTT. Protein sequence: CASSQVVGSYLNTEAFF.

CDR3 coding DNA: TGTGCCAGCAGCCCAGGACAGTACGCAGATACGCAGTATTTT. It yields the protein CASSPGQYADTQYF. This sequence joins TRBV7-9 and TRBJ2-3; weak D call: TRBD1 (6 bases). The germline V gene has CDR1 SEHNR and CDR2 FQNEAQ (reference sequence). Trimming left V 5 bases short and J 4 bases short, with 13 bases between. The CDR3 loop spans 14 amino acids.

The chain links TRBV7-9 to TRBJ2-7, with 9 nucleotides matching TRBD1. CDR1 SEHNR and CDR2 FQNEAQ come from the germline V gene (reference sequence). The CDR3 runs to 15 residues. V shed 6 bases and J 1 base; nucleotides not matched to a gene: 7. The CDR3 DNA is TGTGCCAGCAGTTTGGCCGGGACAGGGTCCTACGAGCAGTACTTC. Translation gives CASSLAGTGSYEQYF.

The gene calls are TRBV7-2 and TRBJ1-2; 9 bases map to TRBD1. The CDR3 covers 15 residues. Germline CDR1 is SGHTA and CDR2 is FQGNSA. V dropped 5 bases and J dropped 6; count of bases not matched to a gene: 10. CDR3 in amino acids: CASSIGGTGKDGYTF. Here the CDR3 DNA reads TGTGCCAGCAGCATCGGCGGGACAGGGAAAGATGGCTACACCTTC. Full variable domain (rest looked up from reference TRBV7-2 and TRBJ1-2): GAGVSQSPSNKVTEKGKDVELRCDPISGHTALYWYRQSLGQGLEFLIYFQGNSAPDKSGLPSDRFSAERTGGSVSTLTIQRTQQEDSAVYLCASSIGGTGKDGYTFGSGTRLTVV.

The V and J genes are TRBV9 and TRBJ2-2, with 8 nucleotides matching TRBD1. Germline loops: CDR1 SGDLS, CDR2 YYNGEE. The CDR3 contains 15 residues. The ends lost 5 bases at V and 5 bases at J; junction bases unmatched: 8. The CDR3 is CASSDTGGGTGELFF. Written as DNA, the CDR3 is TGTGCCAGCAGTGACACAGGGGGAGGAACCGGGGAGCTGTTTTTT.

This clone was picked up one time. The CDR3 DNA sequence: TGTGCCAGCTCACGAACAGGGATCTTCTACGAGCAGTACTTC. Protein product: CASSRTGIFYEQYF. The chain has TRBV18 and TRBJ2-7; tentatively, D is TRBD1 (6 bases). V was clipped by 4 bases and J by 3 bases, with 13 bases between them. Germline V CDR1 and CDR2: KGHSH, LQKENI. CDR3 size: 14 residues.

This chain links TRBV6-5 with TRBJ1-3, with D possibly matching TRBD1 (5 bases). This CDR3 has 16 amino acids. Germline V gene lookup returns CDR1 MNHEY and CDR2 SVGAGI. Trimming cost V 4 bases and J 4 bases, with 17 bases left between them. The CDR3 DNA follows: TGTGCCAGCAGTTCGCAGGGAATAACCGACGGAAACACCATATATTTT. Residues: CASSSQGITDGNTIYF.

The rearrangement joins TRBV30 to TRBJ2-5; weak D call: TRBD2 (5 bases). Germline loops: CDR1 GTSNPN, CDR2 SVGIG (reference sequence). This CDR3 contains 14 residues. Trimming shortened V by 2 bases and J by 5 bases, and 15 bases separated the two germline ends. DNA for the CDR3: TGTGCCTGGAGTATGACTATTAATCGGGAGACCCAGTACTTC. This encodes CAWSMTINRETQYF.

This chain joins TRBV7-6 and TRBJ1-5; TRBD1 is a possible D gene (5 bases). Trimming shortened V by 3 bases and J by 0 bases, and 9 bases separated the two germline ends. The CDR3 consists of 15 residues. Germline V gene data show CDR1 as SGHVS and CDR2 as FNYEAQ. The CDR3 DNA follows: TGTGCCAGCAGCTTGGCCGACAGTAGCAATCAGCCCCAGCATTTT. Protein product: CASSLADSSNQPQHF.

The chain has TRBV28 and TRBJ1-3, with 11 nucleotides matching TRBD1. The length of the CDR3 is 15 residues. Germline CDR1 MDHEN, CDR2 SYDVKM. The V and J ends lost 6 bases and 7 bases, in that order; junction bases with no gene match: 8. As DNA, the CDR3 is TGTGCCAGCAGGACCGGGACAGGGGGTATGAACACCATATATTTT. It yields the protein CASRTGTGGMNTIYF.